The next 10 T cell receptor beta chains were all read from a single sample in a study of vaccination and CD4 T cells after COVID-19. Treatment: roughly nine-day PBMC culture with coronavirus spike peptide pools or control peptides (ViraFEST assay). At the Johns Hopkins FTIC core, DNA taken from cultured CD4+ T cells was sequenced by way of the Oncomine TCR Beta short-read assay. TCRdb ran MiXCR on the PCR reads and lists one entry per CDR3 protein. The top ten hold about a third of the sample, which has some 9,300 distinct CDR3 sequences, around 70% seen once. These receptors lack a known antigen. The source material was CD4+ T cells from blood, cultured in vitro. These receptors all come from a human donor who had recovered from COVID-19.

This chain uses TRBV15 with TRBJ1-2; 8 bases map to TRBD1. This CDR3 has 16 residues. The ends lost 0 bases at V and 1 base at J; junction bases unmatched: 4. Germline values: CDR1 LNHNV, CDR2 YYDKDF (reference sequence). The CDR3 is CATSRDGQGINYGYTF. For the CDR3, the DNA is TGTGCCACCAGCAGAGATGGACAGGGCATTAACTATGGCTACACCTTC.

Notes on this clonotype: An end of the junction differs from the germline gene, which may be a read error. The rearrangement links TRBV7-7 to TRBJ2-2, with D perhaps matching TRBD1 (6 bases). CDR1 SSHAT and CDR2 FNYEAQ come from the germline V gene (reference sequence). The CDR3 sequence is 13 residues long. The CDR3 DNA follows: TGTGCTAGCAGCGTGGACAGTACCGGGGAGCTGTTTTTT. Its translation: CASSVDSTGELFF. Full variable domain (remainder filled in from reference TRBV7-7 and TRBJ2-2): GAGVSQSPRYKVTKRGQDVTLRCDPISSHATLYWYQQALGQGPEFLTYFNYEAQPDKSGLPSDRFSAERPEGSISTLTIQRTEQRDSAMYRCASSVDSTGELFFGEGSRLTVL.

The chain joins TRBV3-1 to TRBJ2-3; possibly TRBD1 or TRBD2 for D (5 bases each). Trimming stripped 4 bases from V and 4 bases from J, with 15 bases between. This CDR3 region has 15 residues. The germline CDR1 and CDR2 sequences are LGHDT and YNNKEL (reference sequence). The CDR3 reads CASSPHSEGADTQYF. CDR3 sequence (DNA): TGTGCCAGCAGCCCCCATAGCGAAGGGGCAGATACGCAGTATTTT.

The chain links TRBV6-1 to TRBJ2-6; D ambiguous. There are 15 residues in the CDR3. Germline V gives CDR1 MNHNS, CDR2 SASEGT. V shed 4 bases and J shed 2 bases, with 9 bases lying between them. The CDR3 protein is CASSATSAGANVLTF. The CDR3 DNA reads TGTGCCAGCAGTGCGACTTCTGCTGGGGCCAACGTCCTGACTTTC.

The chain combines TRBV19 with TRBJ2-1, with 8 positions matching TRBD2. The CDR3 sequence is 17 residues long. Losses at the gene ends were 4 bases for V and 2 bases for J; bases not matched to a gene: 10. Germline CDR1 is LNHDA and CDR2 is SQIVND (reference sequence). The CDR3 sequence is CASSTFPGRGAYNEQFF. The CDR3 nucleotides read TGTGCCAGTAGTACCTTCCCGGGGCGGGGGGCCTACAATGAGCAGTTCTTC. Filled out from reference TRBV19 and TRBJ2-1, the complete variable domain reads DGGITQSPKYLFRKEGQNVTLSCEQNLNHDAMYWYRQDPGQGLRLIYYSQIVNDFQKGDIAEGYSVSREKKESFPLTVTSAQKNPTAFYLCASSTFPGRGAYNEQFFGPGTRLTVL.

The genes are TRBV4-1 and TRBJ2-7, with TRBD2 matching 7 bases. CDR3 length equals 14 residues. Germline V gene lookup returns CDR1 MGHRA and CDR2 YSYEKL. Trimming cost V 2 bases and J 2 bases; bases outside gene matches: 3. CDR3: CASSQIGLAYEQYF. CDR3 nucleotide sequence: TGCGCCAGCAGCCAAATCGGACTAGCCTACGAGCAGTACTTC.

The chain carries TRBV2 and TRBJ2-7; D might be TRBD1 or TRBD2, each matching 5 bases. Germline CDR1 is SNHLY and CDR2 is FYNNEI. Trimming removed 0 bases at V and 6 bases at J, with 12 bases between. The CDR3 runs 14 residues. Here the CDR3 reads CASSEAGDRSEQYF. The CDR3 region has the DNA TGTGCCAGCAGTGAAGCGGGGGACCGGAGCGAGCAGTACTTC.

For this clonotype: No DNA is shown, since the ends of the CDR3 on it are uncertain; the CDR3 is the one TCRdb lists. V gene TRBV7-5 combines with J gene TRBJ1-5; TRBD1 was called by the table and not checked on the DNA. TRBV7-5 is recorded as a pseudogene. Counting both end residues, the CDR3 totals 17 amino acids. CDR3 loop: CISVSEARQGNNQPQHF.

This CDR3 is CASSVMVGGELFF. CDR3 bases: TGTGCCAGCAGTGTTATGGTTGGCGGGGAGCTGTTTTTT. The V call is TRBV6-4, the J call TRBJ2-2; no reliable D call. V lost 4 bases, J lost 7 bases, and 10 bases lay in between. Germline loops: CDR1 MRHNA, CDR2 SNTAGT. This CDR3 spans 13 amino acids.

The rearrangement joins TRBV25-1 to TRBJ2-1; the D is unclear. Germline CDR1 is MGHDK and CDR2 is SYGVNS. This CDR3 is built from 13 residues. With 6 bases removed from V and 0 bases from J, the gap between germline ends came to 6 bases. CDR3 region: CASRASSYNEQFF. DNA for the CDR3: TGTGCCAGCAGGGCAAGCTCCTACAATGAGCAGTTCTTC.